This is a list of T cell receptor beta chains from one sample in a study of cytomegalovirus exposure and HLA in healthy donors. TCRdb's table, derived via immunoSEQ multiplex PCR, lists solely in-frame clones and lacks some. This table holds roughly 220,000 clones, 82% found once. What was sequenced was PBMCs. Source of these receptors: a woman in her thirties or forties in good health and CMV-seronegative. Each CDR3 is given without its conserved first and last residue.

V gene: TRBV10-1
J gene: TRBJ1-5
CDR3 protein: ASRSKKQGVRRQPQH

V gene: TRBV2
J gene: TRBJ2-2
CDR3 protein: ASLNGDRGHLDTGELF

V gene: TRBV28
J gene: TRBJ2-7
CDR3 protein: ASSLRLAPYEQY

V gene: TRBV10-2
J gene: TRBJ1-2
CDR3 protein: ASSDPRADGYT

V gene: TRBV7-8
J gene: TRBJ2-7
CDR3 protein: ASSFTGTSRDEQY

V gene: TRBV7-3
J gene: TRBJ1-2
CDR3 protein: ASSLTAGSYGYT

V gene: TRBV10-3
J gene: TRBJ1-3
CDR3 protein: AISEGARNTIY

V gene: TRBV5-1
J gene: TRBJ1-1
CDR3 protein: ASSLADRMNTEAF

V gene: TRBV7-3
J gene: TRBJ2-7
CDR3 protein: ASSERSTSLLHEQY

V gene: TRBV6-1
J gene: TRBJ2-7
CDR3 protein: ASSPTGELAGEQY

V gene: TRBV2
J gene: TRBJ2-7
CDR3 protein: ASSGGYTSEQY

V gene: TRBV9
J gene: TRBJ2-2
CDR3 protein: ASSGQGGDTGELF

V gene: TRBV21-1
J gene: TRBJ2-7
CDR3 protein: ASREKQWRGGARTYEQY

V gene: TRBV27
J gene: TRBJ1-4
CDR3 protein: ASILRGRGHRDNEKLF

V gene: TRBV6-5
J gene: TRBJ2-7
CDR3 protein: ASSRLAGGREQY

V gene: TRBV11-1
J gene: TRBJ2-7
CDR3 protein: ASSPGLADYEQY

V gene: TRBV9
J gene: TRBJ2-7
CDR3 protein: ASGTVPYEQY

V gene: TRBV7-9
J gene: TRBJ1-1
CDR3 protein: ASSLRTGNTEAF

V gene: TRBV13
J gene: TRBJ1-2
CDR3 protein: ASKTGGTYGYT

V gene: TRBV6-4
J gene: TRBJ2-3
CDR3 protein: ASSGLAGGTDTQY

V gene: TRBV18
J gene: TRBJ1-2
CDR3 protein: ASSPEAGARVYGYT

V gene: TRBV5-1
J gene: TRBJ1-1
CDR3 protein: ASSFGRGNTEAF

V gene: TRBV30
J gene: TRBJ2-7
CDR3 protein: AWSGGTSGNYEQY

V gene: TRBV29-1
J gene: TRBJ2-1
CDR3 protein: SVSGLAGVQF

V gene: TRBV27
J gene: TRBJ2-7
CDR3 protein: ASSYRQGNYEQY

V gene: TRBV6-4
J gene: TRBJ2-2
CDR3 protein: ASSERGRGTGELF

V gene: TRBV2
J gene: TRBJ1-5
CDR3 protein: ASSAVLYSNQPQH

V gene: TRBV6-1
J gene: TRBJ1-5
CDR3 protein: ASSVTSKGVGQPQH

V gene: TRBV29-1
J gene: TRBJ1-2
CDR3 protein: SVGDKPTGRYGYT

V gene: TRBV7-9
J gene: TRBJ2-3
CDR3 protein: ASSLDSGSDTQY

V gene: TRBV7-3
J gene: TRBJ2-7
CDR3 protein: ASSLNGYEQY

V gene: TRBV10-3
J gene: TRBJ2-7
CDR3 protein: AISSTTGFGVEQY

V gene: TRBV9
J gene: TRBJ2-1
CDR3 protein: ASSDGGASYNEQF

V gene: TRBV19
J gene: TRBJ1-1
CDR3 protein: ASKGQGAMAEAF

V gene: TRBV15
J gene: TRBJ1-3
CDR3 protein: ATSSNGWGNTIY

V gene: TRBV5-1
J gene: TRBJ1-1
CDR3 protein: ASSTLGQGDTEAF

V gene: TRBV4-1
J gene: TRBJ2-3
CDR3 protein: ASSQVFGQSLGLSTDTQY

V gene: TRBV30
J gene: TRBJ1-3
CDR3 protein: AWSVGTAGNTIY

V gene: TRBV18
J gene: TRBJ2-1
CDR3 protein: ASSPPTEKNEQF

V gene: TRBV5-1
J gene: TRBJ2-4
CDR3 protein: ASSRGSGRNIQY

V gene: TRBV30
J gene: TRBJ2-5
CDR3 protein: AWSQLAGGETQY

V gene: TRBV28
J gene: TRBJ2-7
CDR3 protein: ASSLGQGARNEQY

V gene: TRBV7-9
J gene: TRBJ2-7
CDR3 protein: ASSQGGGLYEQY

V gene: TRBV5-1
J gene: TRBJ2-1
CDR3 protein: ASRFGQASSYNEQF

V gene: TRBV2
J gene: TRBJ2-3
CDR3 protein: ASSDKAGGTDTQY